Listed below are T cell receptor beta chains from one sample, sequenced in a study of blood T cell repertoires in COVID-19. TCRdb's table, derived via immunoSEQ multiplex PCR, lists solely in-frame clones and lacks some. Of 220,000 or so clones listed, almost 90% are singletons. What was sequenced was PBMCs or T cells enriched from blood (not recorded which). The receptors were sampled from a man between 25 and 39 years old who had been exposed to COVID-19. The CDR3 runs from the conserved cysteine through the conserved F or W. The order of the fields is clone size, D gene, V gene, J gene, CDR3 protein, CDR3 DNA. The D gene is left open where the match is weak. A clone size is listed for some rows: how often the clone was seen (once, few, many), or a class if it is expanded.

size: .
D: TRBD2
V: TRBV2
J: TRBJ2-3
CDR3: CARLAGENSTDTQYF
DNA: TGTGCCAGACTAGCGGGGGAAAATAGCACAGATACGCAGTATTTT

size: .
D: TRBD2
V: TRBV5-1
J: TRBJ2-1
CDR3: CASSLVLAGADNEQFF
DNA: TGCGCCAGCAGCTTGGTTCTAGCGGGGGCTGACAATGAGCAGTTCTTC

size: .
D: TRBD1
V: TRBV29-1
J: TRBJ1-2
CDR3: CSAGGGQGLYGYTF
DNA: TGCAGCGCTGGCGGAGGACAGGGGCTCTATGGCTACACCTTC

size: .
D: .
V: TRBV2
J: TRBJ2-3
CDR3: CASSLGTSTDTQYF
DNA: TGTGCCAGCAGTCTCGGGACTAGCACAGATACGCAGTATTTT

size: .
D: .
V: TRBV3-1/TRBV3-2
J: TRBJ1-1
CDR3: CASFQRGNTEAFF
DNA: TGTGCCAGCTTCCAACGAGGGAACACTGAAGCTTTCTTT

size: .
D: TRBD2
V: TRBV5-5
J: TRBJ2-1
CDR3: CASSLASGGGSYNEQFF
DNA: TGTGCCAGCAGCTTGGCTAGCGGGGGGGGCTCCTACAATGAGCAGTTCTTC

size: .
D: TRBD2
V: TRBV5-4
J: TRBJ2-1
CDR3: CASSGTGLGKYNEQFF
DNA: TGTGCCAGCAGCGGGACGGGACTAGGCAAATACAATGAGCAGTTCTTC

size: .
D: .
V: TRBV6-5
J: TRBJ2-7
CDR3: CASSSNRDNEQYF
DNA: TGTGCCAGCAGTTCTAACAGGGATAACGAGCAGTACTTC

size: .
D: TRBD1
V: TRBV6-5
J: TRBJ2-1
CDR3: CASSWDSYNEQFF
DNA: TGTGCCAGCAGCTGGGACAGCTACAATGAGCAGTTCTTC

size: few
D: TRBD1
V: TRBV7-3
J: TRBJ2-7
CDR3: CASSPIPTGQLEQYF
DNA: TGTGCCAGCAGCCCAATCCCGACAGGGCAACTCGAGCAGTACTTC

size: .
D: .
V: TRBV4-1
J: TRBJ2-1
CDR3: CASSQVEGGIDEQFF
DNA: TGCGCCAGCAGCCAAGTCGAGGGCGGAATCGATGAGCAGTTCTTC

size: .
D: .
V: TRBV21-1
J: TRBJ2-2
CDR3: CASSKVVPLKRAPNTGELFF
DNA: TGTGCCAGCAGCAAAGTAGTCCCTTTGAAGAGGGCGCCGAACACCGGGGAGCTGTTTTTT

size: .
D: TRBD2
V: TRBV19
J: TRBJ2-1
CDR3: CASTHQRGPINEQFF
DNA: TGTGCCAGTACCCACCAGCGGGGGCCGATCAATGAGCAGTTCTTC

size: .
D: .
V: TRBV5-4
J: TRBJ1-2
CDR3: CASSLVPGVNSGYTF
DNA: TGTGCCAGCAGCTTGGTTCCAGGGGTGAACAGTGGCTACACCTTC

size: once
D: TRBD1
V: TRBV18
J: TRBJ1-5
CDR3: CASSRDRDNQPQHF
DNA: TGTGCCAGCTCACGGGACAGGGATAATCAGCCCCAGCATTTT

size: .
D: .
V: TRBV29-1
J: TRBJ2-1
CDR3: CSVVTTSYNEQFF
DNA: TGCAGCGTTGTAACGACTAGCTACAATGAGCAGTTCTTC

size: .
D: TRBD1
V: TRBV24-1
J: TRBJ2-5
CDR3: CATRHPSGTGKQETQYF
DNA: TGTGCCACCAGACATCCCTCTGGGACAGGAAAGCAAGAGACCCAGTACTTC

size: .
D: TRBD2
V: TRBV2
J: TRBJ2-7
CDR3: CASSVLAGPLLYEQYF
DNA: TGTGCCAGCAGTGTACTAGCGGGGCCCCTCCTTTACGAGCAGTACTTC

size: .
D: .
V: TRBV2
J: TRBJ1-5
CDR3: CASSEGGQPQHF
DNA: TGTGCCAGCAGTGAGGGGGGTCAGCCCCAGCATTTT

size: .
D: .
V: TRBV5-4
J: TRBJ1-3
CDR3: CASSYSSGNTIYF
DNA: TGTGCCAGCAGCTACTCCTCTGGAAACACCATATATTTT

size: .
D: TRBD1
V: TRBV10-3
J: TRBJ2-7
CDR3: CAISEPTGVQDRGAYEQYF
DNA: TGTGCCATCAGTGAGCCCACAGGGGTCCAAGACCGAGGGGCCTACGAGCAGTACTTC

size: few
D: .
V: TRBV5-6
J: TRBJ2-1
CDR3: CASSLVRRVRSKNEQFF
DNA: TGTGCCAGCAGCTTGGTCAGGCGGGTCCGCTCCAAAAATGAGCAGTTCTTC

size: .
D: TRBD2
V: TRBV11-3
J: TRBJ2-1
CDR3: CASSLTLAGINNEQFF
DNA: TGTGCCAGCAGCCTGACGTTAGCGGGAATCAACAATGAGCAGTTCTTC

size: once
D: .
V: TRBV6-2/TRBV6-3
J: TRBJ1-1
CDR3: CASSWGVYTEAFF
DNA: TGTGCCAGCAGTTGGGGGGTGTACACTGAAGCTTTCTTT

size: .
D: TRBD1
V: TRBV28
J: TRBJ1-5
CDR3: CASSDWTGGFGQPQHF
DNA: TGTGCCAGCAGCGACTGGACAGGGGGTTTTGGACAGCCCCAGCATTTT

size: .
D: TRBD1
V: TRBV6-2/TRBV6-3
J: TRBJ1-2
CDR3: CASSYWDRGFPDYGYTF
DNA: TGTGCCAGCAGTTACTGGGACAGGGGATTTCCTGACTATGGCTACACCTTC

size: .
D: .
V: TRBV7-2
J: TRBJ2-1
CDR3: CASKSDSTSYNEQFF
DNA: TGTGCCAGCAAATCAGACTCCACCTCCTACAATGAGCAGTTCTTC

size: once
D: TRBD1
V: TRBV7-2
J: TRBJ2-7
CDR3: CASSLNSGTGSYEQYF
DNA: TGTGCCAGCAGCTTAAACTCCGGGACAGGGTCCTACGAGCAGTACTTC

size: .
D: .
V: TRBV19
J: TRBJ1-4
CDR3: CASSILSLGSEKLFF
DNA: TGTGCCAGTAGTATCCTGTCCCTGGGGAGTGAAAAACTGTTTTTT

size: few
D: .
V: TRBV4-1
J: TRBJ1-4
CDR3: CASSQGGRVTNEKLFF
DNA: TGCGCCAGCAGCCAAGGGGGGCGGGTAACTAATGAAAAACTGTTTTTT

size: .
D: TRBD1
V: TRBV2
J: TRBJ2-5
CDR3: CASSDDRGQETQYF
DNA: TGTGCCAGCAGTGACGACAGGGGGCAAGAGACCCAGTACTTC

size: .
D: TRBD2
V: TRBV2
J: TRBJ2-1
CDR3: CASSATSGGVNEQFF
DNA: TGTGCCAGCAGCGCTACTAGCGGGGGGGTAAATGAGCAGTTCTTC

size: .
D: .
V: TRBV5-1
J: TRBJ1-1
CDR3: CASSLAQGPQAFF
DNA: TGCGCCAGCAGCTTGGCCCAGGGGCCCCAAGCTTTCTTT